The 3 T cell receptor beta chains in this list originate from one sample, sequenced in a study of cytomegalovirus exposure and HLA in healthy donors. PCR employed 60 Vbeta and 13 Jbeta primers. Profiling relied on immunoSEQ multiplex PCR, and the TCRdb table lists in-frame clones only, not all of them. The table has some 160,000 clones, approximately 80% seen once. Sequencing was done on a sample of PBMCs. The receptor set was obtained from a woman aged 18-30 years in good health and CMV-seronegative.

The V gene is TRBV9, the J gene TRBJ1-2; TRBD1 agrees at 8 bases. V shed 4 bases, J shed 8 bases, and the junction held 10 bases outside the gene matches. Looked up from germline, CDR1 is SGDLS and CDR2 is YYNGEE. The CDR3 length is 14 residues. DNA of the CDR3: TGTGCCAGCAGCCCCCGGACAGGGACGGGAGGCTACACCTTC. It yields the protein CASSPRTGTGGYTF.

The V and J genes are TRBV9 and TRBJ2-5; D possibly corresponds to TRBD2 (6 bases). The DNA end lines up better with TRBJ2-7; the J call may be wrong. Germline V CDR1 and CDR2: SGDLS, YYNGEE. This CDR3 is built from 15 residues. For the CDR3, the DNA is TGTGCCAGCAGCCTTGAAGCGGGCCGCTCCTACGAGCAGTACTTC. Translated: CASSLEAGRSYEQYF.

This clone was recorded only once. In DNA, the CDR3 is TGTGCCTACCGACAAACCCAAGGGGGGAACACTGAAGCTTTCTTT. This translates into CAYRQTQGGNTEAFF. This sequence joins TRBV6-6 and TRBJ1-1, with a possible D match to TRBD1 (6 bases). V lost 11 bases and J lost 1, with 20 bases in between. The CDR3 has 15 amino acids. Germline V gene data show CDR1 as MNHNY and CDR2 as SVGAGI (reference sequence).